This T cell receptor beta chain was captured by sequencing in a study of regulatory T cells in long-lasting Graves disease. General study findings and limits: The study found lower TCR diversity in persistent Graves' patients than in newly diagnosed ones.

Documented time point: newly diagnosed GD, antithyroid drugs for less than 3 months. With RNA extracted from PBMCs as input, the TCR library was made. CDR3 regions were amplified by Arm-PCR using iRepertoire HTBI primers to build TCR beta libraries. TCRdb analysed the multiplex PCR reads with MiXCR anew, one entry per CDR3 protein. Of fewer than 500,000 distinct CDR3 sequences listed, 16% are singletons. This clonotype appeared a few times. Antigen unknown. Germline CDR1 is SQVTM and CDR2 is ANQGSEA. J gave up 4 bases and V 6 bases, and 9 bases lay outside the gene matches. CDR3 length equals 14 residues. Separately, the same data were catalogued under a study of T cells in Graves' hyperthyroidism and ophthalmopathy. That source adds: Uncontrolled infection, other autoimmune disease, pregnancy or lactation barred patients from enrollment.

The sequence was obtained from a man aged 35-49 years with Graves disease. The sequenced sample was peripheral blood mononuclear cells (PBMCs), obtained at new diagnosis, from a patient treated with antithyroid drugs. V gene TRBV29-1 combines with J gene TRBJ1-2; the match to TRBD1 covers 9 bases. CDR3 nucleotide sequence: TGCAGCGTCCCGACAGGGGGGTGGGGCTATGGCTACACCTTC. This encodes CSVPTGGWGYGYTF. Full variable domain (remainder filled in from reference TRBV29-1 and TRBJ1-2): SAVISQKPSRDICQRGTSLTIQCQVDSQVTMMFWYRQQPGQSLTLIATANQGSEATYESGFVIDKFPISRPNLTFSTLTVSNMSPEDSSIYLCSVPTGGWGYGYTFGSGTRLTVV.